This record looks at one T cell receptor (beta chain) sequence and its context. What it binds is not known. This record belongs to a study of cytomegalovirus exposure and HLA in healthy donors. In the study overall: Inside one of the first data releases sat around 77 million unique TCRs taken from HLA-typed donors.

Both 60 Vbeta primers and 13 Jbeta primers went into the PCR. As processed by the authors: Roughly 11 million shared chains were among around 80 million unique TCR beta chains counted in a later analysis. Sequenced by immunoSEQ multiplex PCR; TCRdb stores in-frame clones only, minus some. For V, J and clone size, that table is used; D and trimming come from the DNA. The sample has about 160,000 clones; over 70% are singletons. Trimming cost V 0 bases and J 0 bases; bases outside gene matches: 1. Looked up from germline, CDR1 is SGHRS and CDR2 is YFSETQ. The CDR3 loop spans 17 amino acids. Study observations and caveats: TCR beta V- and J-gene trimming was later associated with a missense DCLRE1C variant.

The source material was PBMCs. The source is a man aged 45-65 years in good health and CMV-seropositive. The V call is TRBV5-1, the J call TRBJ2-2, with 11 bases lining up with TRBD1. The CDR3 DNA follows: TGCGCCAGCAGCTTGGGGACAGGGGGCTCGAACACCGGGGAGCTGTTTTTT. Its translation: CASSLGTGGSNTGELFF.